The 17 T cell receptor beta chains listed next were all sequenced from one sample in a study of blood T cells in healthy people across ages. With a J-beta primer mix and a sample-barcoded 5' primer, a second PCR ran roughly 6 to 11 cycles. MiXCR was run by TCRdb on the 5' RACE reads, yielding one entry per CDR3 protein. The repertoire holds over a million distinct CDR3 sequences, around 59% seen once, with 5% to 7% in the top ten. The sample taken for sequencing was blood. The source of these receptors is a young man in good health.

V gene TRBV7-9 combines with J gene TRBJ2-1, with 11 positions matching TRBD2. This CDR3 contains 15 residues. In germline, CDR1 is SEHNR, CDR2 FQNEAQ (reference sequence). V was pared by 4 bases and J by 8 bases, with 7 bases of the junction left unmatched. This chain's CDR3 is CASSSISGRDDEQFF. In DNA, the CDR3 is TGTGCCAGCAGCTCGATTAGCGGGAGGGACGATGAGCAGTTCTTC.

In the case of this clonotype: The junction shows a germline mismatch at one end, possibly a read error. The J gene is TRBJ2-5, the V gene TRBV4-2; D could derive from TRBD1 or TRBD2 (7 bases each). Looked up from germline, CDR1 is LGHNA and CDR2 is YNFKEQ. The CDR3 runs to 13 residues. CDR3 amino acids: CASSQGGTVEQYF. DNA for the CDR3: TGTGCTAGCAGCCAGGGGGGGACGGTTGAGCAGTACTTC.

This clonotype appeared a few times. The gene calls are TRBV4-2 and TRBJ2-3; no reliable D call. Germline V gives CDR1 LGHNA, CDR2 YNFKEQ. V dropped 0 bases and J dropped 3 bases, with 10 bases sitting between them. The CDR3 has 15 amino acids. The chain's CDR3 is CASSQEVIGTDTQYF. The CDR3, as DNA: TGTGCCAGCAGCCAAGAGGTTATTGGTACAGATACGCAGTATTTT.

The V gene is TRBV27, the J gene TRBJ2-3; D gene ambiguous. The V end was cut by 6 bases, the J end by 3 bases, with 16 bases between. The germline CDR1 and CDR2 sequences are MNHEY and SMNVEV (reference sequence). This CDR3 comprises 15 residues. In DNA form, the CDR3 reads TGTGCCAGCAGCTTAGCCGCCCTCGCGACAGATACGCAGTATTTT. It is translated as CASSLAALATDTQYF.

This rearrangement joins TRBV2 to TRBJ2-7; tentatively, D is TRBD1 (5 bases). The V gene's germline CDR1 is SNHLY and CDR2 FYNNEI. Trimming took off 3 bases at V and 1 base at J, with 10 bases between the two ends. The CDR3 extends over 14 amino acids. The CDR3 loop is CASSEAGHSYEQYF. CDR3 nucleotides: TGTGCCAGCAGTGAGGCAGGACATTCCTACGAGCAGTACTTC.

CDR3 coding DNA: TGTGCCAGCAGCTTATCTCCGGGACTAACCACAGATACGCAGTATTTT. It codes for CASSLSPGLTTDTQYF. The V gene is TRBV7-2, the J gene TRBJ2-3; TRBD2 aligns across 7 bases. The CDR3 spans 16 residues. V shed 2 bases, J shed 2 bases, and the junction held 7 bases outside the gene matches. The germline V gene has CDR1 SGHTA and CDR2 FQGNSA.

This clonotype was found a few times. The chain employs TRBV20-1 and TRBJ2-7; D perhaps matches TRBD2 (6 bases). The V and J ends lost 0 bases and 0 bases respectively, with 12 bases between them. The CDR3 loop spans 15 amino acids. Per germline, CDR1 DFQATT and CDR2 SNEGSKA (reference sequence). CDR3 in amino acids: CSARDYAGSSYEQYF. The CDR3, as DNA: TGCAGTGCTAGAGATTATGCGGGGAGCTCCTACGAGCAGTACTTC.

This clonotype occurred many times. This chain joins TRBV20-1 and TRBJ1-2; D uncertain. The CDR3 loop spans 8 amino acids. V was cut by 3 bases and J by 8 bases, with 1 base left in between. Germline values: CDR1 DFQATT, CDR2 SNEGSKA (reference sequence). The chain's CDR3 is CSARGYTF. CDR3 nucleotide sequence: TGCAGTGCTAGGGGCTACACCTTC.

The chain is built from TRBV20-1 and TRBJ2-4; D not certain. The J call may be incorrect, as the DNA end agrees better with TRBJ2-7. The CDR3 extends over 13 amino acids. Germline CDR1 is DFQATT and CDR2 is SNEGSKA (reference sequence). In nucleotides, the CDR3 is TGCAGTGCTAGAGATCGCAGCAAGTACGAGCAGTACTTC. Protein product: CSARDRSKYEQYF.

This clonotype was seen more than once but under ten times. This chain uses TRBV4-1 with TRBJ2-4, with 7 bases matching TRBD2. The DNA end favors TRBJ2-5, so the J call may be wrong. This CDR3 spans 13 amino acids. CDR1 and CDR2 from the germline V gene are MGHRA and YSYEKL. DNA of the CDR3: TGCGCCAGCAGTGAAGGGAGGGGAGAGACCCAGTACTTC. This translates into CASSEGRGETQYF.

This clonotype was recorded only once. The chain carries TRBV7-8 and TRBJ2-1; possibly TRBD2 for D (5 bases). With 1 base removed from V and 0 bases from J, the gap between germline ends came to 22 bases. The CDR3 has 20 amino acids. CDR1 is SGHVS and CDR2 is FQNEAQ in the germline V gene. CDR3 coding DNA: TGTGCCAGCAGCTTAGAATTCTTAGGCTTCCGGGATAGCTCCTACAATGAGCAGTTCTTC. Translation gives CASSLEFLGFRDSSYNEQFF.

The V and J genes are TRBV5-1 and TRBJ2-5, with D perhaps TRBD1 (6 bases). The CDR3 has 14 amino acids. V lost 5 bases, J lost 0 bases, and 11 bases lay in between. Germline V gene data show CDR1 as SGHRS and CDR2 as YFSETQ. The CDR3 sequence is CASREDRNQETQYF. The CDR3 DNA follows: TGCGCCAGCAGGGAGGACAGAAACCAAGAGACCCAGTACTTC.

The rearrangement joins TRBV3-1 to TRBJ2-5; perhaps TRBD1 as D (5 bases). Near its end, the DNA agrees better with TRBJ2-7, so the J call may be wrong. Germline CDR1 is LGHDT and CDR2 is YNNKEL (reference sequence). This CDR3 comprises 14 residues. DNA of the CDR3: TGTGCCAGCAGCGTGATGGGGCTGTCCTACGAGCAGTACTTC. This codes for CASSVMGLSYEQYF.

The chain combines TRBV4-3 with TRBJ1-6; TRBD1 might be the D (5 bases). The CDR3 is made up of 15 amino acids. Trimming stripped 0 bases from V and 7 bases from J, with 10 bases between. Germline V gives CDR1 LGHNA, CDR2 YSLEER. The CDR3 DNA sequence: TGCGCCAGCAGCCAAGATAGTGAGGGGAATTCACCCCTCCACTTT. The encoded protein is CASSQDSEGNSPLHF.

The chain uses TRBV5-1 and TRBJ2-1; no clear D gene. V dropped 0 bases and J dropped 10 bases, with 8 bases sitting between them. The CDR3 totals 12 residues. Per germline, CDR1 SGHRS and CDR2 YFSETQ. CDR3 loop: CASSLDPREQFF. CDR3 nucleotides: TGCGCCAGCAGCTTGGACCCTCGCGAGCAGTTCTTC.

The genes are TRBV27 and TRBJ2-7, with D possibly TRBD2 on 5 matching bases. Deletions cut 1 base from V and 4 bases from J, with 14 bases between. The CDR3 has 15 residues. Germline CDR1 MNHEY, CDR2 SMNVEV (reference sequence). In nucleotides, the CDR3 is TGTGCCAGCAGTTTATATCCAGGAGAGGGATACGAGCAGTACTTC. Residues: CASSLYPGEGYEQYF.

Remarks on this clonotype: Germline is not matched at one junction end, which may reflect a read error. The chain joins TRBV6-5 to TRBJ1-6; D perhaps matches TRBD1 (6 bases). The CDR3 extends over 22 amino acids. Germline V gives CDR1 MNHEY, CDR2 SVGAGI. This chain's CDR3 is CASSYSPGFGTHYSSYHSPLHF. The CDR3 DNA sequence: TGTGCCAGCAGTTACTCCCCGGGCTTTGGGACACATTATAGCTCCTATCATTCACCCCTCCACTTT.